One T cell receptor beta chain is described in this entry. This CDR3 has 15 residues. V trimming: 5 bases; J trimming: 4 bases; junction bases outside the gene matches: 3. Germline assignment: CDR1 SGHNT and CDR2 YENEEA. The sample originates from a study of blood T cell repertoires in COVID-19. Study-level background: Acute and convalescent COVID-19 samples came from the United States, Italy and Spain. PBMCs, B-cell-depleted T cells, or T cells provided the cDNA or gDNA that made up the material.

Profiling relied on immunoSEQ multiplex PCR, and the TCRdb table lists in-frame clones only, not all of them. The table shows over 70,000 clones, with approximately 77% occurring only once. The genes are TRBV11-3 and TRBJ2-5; TRBD2 matches at 14 bases. This TCR came from a woman at least 80 years old with acute or convalescent COVID-19. The specimen sequenced was peripheral blood. In nucleotides, the CDR3 is TGTGCCAGCAGCCCGGGGACTAGCGGGGGAGAGACCCAGTACTTC. Protein product: CASSPGTSGGETQYF. Full variable domain (missing parts from reference TRBV11-3 and TRBJ2-5): EAGVVQSPRYKIIEKKQPVAFWCNPISGHNTLYWYLQNLGQGPELLIRYENEEAVDDSQLPKDRFSAERLKGVDSTLKIQPAELGDSAVYLCASSPGTSGGETQYFGPGTRLLVL.